A single sample gave rise to the 21 T cell receptor beta chains below, sequenced in a study of shared T cell receptors in the human thymus. The repertoire was sequenced with immunoSEQ multiplex PCR; TCRdb's copy has only in-frame clones and lacks some. Among about 660,000 clones listed, 70% to 90% were seen once. This sample also appeared in a second study, on human thymus T cells.

Sequencing used thymocytes. These receptors all stem from a boy under two years old with a congenital heart defect.

V usage is TRBV27 and J usage is TRBJ2-1; 11 bases agree with TRBD1. Per the germline V gene, CDR1 is MNHEY and CDR2 is SMNVEV (reference sequence). The CDR3 length is 17 residues. The V and J ends lost 2 bases and 7 bases, in that order; junction bases with no gene match: 10. The CDR3 DNA reads TGTGCCAGCAGTTTACTCCTCCGGGACAGGGGGAGGAATGAGCAGTTCTTC. It is translated as CASSLLLRDRGRNEQFF.

The V and J genes are TRBV5-6 and TRBJ2-6; tentatively, D is TRBD1 (5 bases). Trimming took off 0 bases at V and 0 bases at J, with 13 bases between the two ends. CDR3 length equals 18 residues. Germline lookup yields CDR1 SGHDT and CDR2 YYEEEE. In DNA form, the CDR3 reads TGTGCCAGCAGCTTGGAAGGGGATTGGCGCTCTGGGGCCAACGTCCTGACTTTC. This encodes CASSLEGDWRSGANVLTF.

The chain has TRBV6-1 and TRBJ2-7; the match to TRBD2 covers 10 bases. The CDR3 runs 16 residues. With V trimmed by 4 bases and J by 0 bases, 6 bases remained unmatched. Germline lookup yields CDR1 MNHNS and CDR2 SASEGT. This chain's CDR3 is CASSGVTSGSSYEQYF. CDR3 nucleotide sequence: TGTGCCAGCAGTGGGGTGACTAGCGGGTCCTCCTACGAGCAGTACTTC.

The chain joins TRBV29-1 to TRBJ2-3, with 8 nucleotides matching TRBD2. Trimming removed 2 bases from V and 1 base from J; junction bases left unmatched: 2. From germline, CDR1 is SQVTM and CDR2 ANQGSEA. The CDR3 has 14 residues. Here the CDR3 DNA reads TGCAGCGTTGAAACCGGGGGGGGCACAGATACGCAGTATTTT. This gives the protein CSVETGGGTDTQYF.

The rearrangement uses TRBV7-9 and TRBJ2-2; D perhaps matches TRBD2 (5 bases). The V gene lost 8 bases and the J gene lost 3 bases, with 13 bases spanning the gap. The CDR3 length is 14 residues. The V gene's germline CDR1 is SEHNR and CDR2 FQNEAQ (reference sequence). In nucleotides, the CDR3 is TGTGCCAGCGGTACGGGGTTGGACACCGGGGAGCTGTTTTTT. It encodes CASGTGLDTGELFF.

V gene TRBV4-3 combines with J gene TRBJ2-7; 9 positions agree with TRBD2. The length of the CDR3 is 16 residues. Trimming cost V 0 bases and J 3 bases; bases outside gene matches: 6. Germline lookup yields CDR1 LGHNA and CDR2 YSLEER. CDR3 in amino acids: CASSQEKSGRIYEQYF. The CDR3 nucleotides read TGCGCCAGCAGCCAAGAGAAGAGCGGGAGGATCTACGAGCAGTACTTC.

The V call is TRBV28, the J call TRBJ2-4, with D possibly being TRBD1 (6 bases). V dropped 3 bases and J dropped 0 bases, with 9 bases sitting between them. The CDR3 extends over 15 amino acids. The V gene's germline CDR1 is MDHEN and CDR2 SYDVKM. The CDR3 nucleotides read TGTGCCAGCAGTTTCCAGGGGAGAGCCAAAAACATTCAGTACTTC. This sequence encodes CASSFQGRAKNIQYF.

The chain joins TRBV14 to TRBJ2-3; 9 positions agree with TRBD2. The germline V gene has CDR1 SGHDN and CDR2 FVKESK. The CDR3 consists of 16 residues. The junction had 10 bases not matched to a gene; V was cut back by 4 bases and J by 5 bases. The CDR3 coding sequence is TGTGCCAGCAGCCCCTTGCGGGAGGGCCCAGGAGATACGCAGTATTTT. Its translation: CASSPLREGPGDTQYF.

The sample holds one count of this clone. The chain is built from TRBV4-1 and TRBJ1-5; D is unclear. Germline V gene sequence: CDR1 MGHRA, CDR2 YSYEKL. CDR3 length: 17 residues. V lost 0 bases, J lost 1 base, and 13 bases lay in between. The CDR3 DNA reads as TGCGCCAGCAGCCAAGAGGTTGGCAGGCCGAGCAATCAGCCCCAGCATTTT. Translating gives CASSQEVGRPSNQPQHF.

The CDR3 nucleotides read TGTGCCAGCAGCTTAGGGACAGGGTATTACGAGCAGTACTTC. Amino acids: CASSLGTGYYEQYF. The J gene is TRBJ2-7, the V gene TRBV11-2, with 8 bases that match TRBD1. V shed 1 base, J shed 4 bases, and the junction held 3 bases outside the gene matches. The CDR3 totals 14 residues. Germline CDR1 is SGHAT and CDR2 is FQNNGV.

V usage is TRBV7-2 and J usage is TRBJ2-7; 12 positions agree with TRBD1. J lost 5 bases, V lost 5 bases, and 13 bases had no gene match. This CDR3 region has 17 residues. Germline V gene sequence: CDR1 SGHTA, CDR2 FQGNSA. The CDR3 loop reads CASSERVRDRGHNEQYF. The CDR3 DNA is TGTGCCAGCAGCGAGCGGGTCCGGGACAGGGGGCATAACGAGCAGTACTTC.

This chain links TRBV21-1 with TRBJ1-5. TRBV21-1 is flagged as a pseudogene. CDR3 size: 15 residues. The CDR3 bases are TGTGCCAGCGACAGTTCGGGGGGCGGTGGTCAGCCCCAGCATTTT. Translating gives CASDSSGGGGQPQHF.

The V gene is TRBV27, the J gene TRBJ1-4; 10 bases match TRBD1. Germline V gives CDR1 MNHEY, CDR2 SMNVEV (reference sequence). The J segment lost 5 bases and the V segment lost 4 bases, leaving 7 bases of the junction unmatched. The CDR3 loop spans 16 amino acids. Here the CDR3 reads CASSCVAGQGNEKLFF. The CDR3 DNA follows: TGTGCCAGCAGTTGTGTGGCGGGACAGGGGAATGAAAAACTGTTTTTT.

This sequence joins TRBV21-1 and TRBJ1-5; TRBD1, the D gene given by the table, was not confirmed from the DNA. TRBV21-1 is classified as a pseudogene. The CDR3 extends over 21 amino acids. CDR3 nucleotide sequence: TGTGCCAGCAGCATTCGGGGATACCACCAAGGGGGCAGGAGACTCAATCAGCCCCAGCATTTT. Its protein product is CASSIRGYHQGGRRLNQPQHF.

The chain links TRBV25-1 to TRBJ2-3; a weak D match, TRBD2 (7 bases). CDR3 length: 14 amino acids. V shed 5 bases and J shed 4 bases, with 13 bases lying between them. CDR1 MGHDK and CDR2 SYGVNS come from the germline V gene. CDR3 sequence: CASSSTGGPDTQYF. For the CDR3, the DNA is TGTGCCAGCAGTTCTACGGGGGGCCCAGATACGCAGTATTTT. Full variable domain (rest looked up from reference TRBV25-1 and TRBJ2-3): EADIYQTPRYLVIGTGKKITLECSQTMGHDKMYWYQQDPGMELHLIHYSYGVNSTEKGDLSSESTVSRIRTEHFPLTLESARPSHTSQYLCASSSTGGPDTQYFGPGTRLTVL.

This clone came up a few times. This chain connects TRBV25-1 to TRBJ2-7; unclear D gene. This CDR3 has 14 amino acids. Deletions cut 1 base from V and 1 base from J, with 8 bases between. Germline V gives CDR1 MGHDK, CDR2 SYGVNS. In DNA, the CDR3 is TGTGCCAGCAGTGAATTTGGCTCTTCCTACGAGCAGTACTTC. Translating gives CASSEFGSSYEQYF.

The chain joins TRBV28 to TRBJ2-7, with TRBD2 identical over 7 bases. V lost 6 bases to trimming and J lost 2 bases; unmatched junction nucleotides: 16. Looked up from germline, CDR1 is MDHEN and CDR2 is SYDVKM. The CDR3 is made up of 17 amino acids. The CDR3 spells CASSPGGSRTPAYEQYF. CDR3 DNA: TGTGCCAGCAGCCCCGGGGGGTCCAGGACCCCCGCCTACGAGCAGTACTTC.

The V and J genes are TRBV15 and TRBJ2-1, with 10 bases matching TRBD2. Germline V gene lookup returns CDR1 LNHNV and CDR2 YYDKDF (reference sequence). The CDR3 consists of 15 residues. After removal of 3 bases from V and 15 bases from J, the junction contained 14 bases not matched to a gene. The DNA of the CDR3 is TGTGCCACCAGCAGGGGGGGAGCGGGAGGGCCGGGCAGGTTCTTC. The encoded protein is CATSRGGAGGPGRFF.

This clone showed up just a few times. The chain employs TRBV5-1 and TRBJ1-4; no clear D gene. CDR1 is SGHRS and CDR2 is YFSETQ in the germline V gene. The CDR3 totals 15 residues. The V and J ends lost 4 bases and 10 bases respectively, with 20 bases between them. The CDR3 DNA is TGCGCCAGCAGCCACGGGCCCCTAATAAGCGGAAAACTGTTTTTT. Translating it yields CASSHGPLISGKLFF.

The chain employs TRBV10-3 and TRBJ2-7; TRBD2 matches at 11 bases. V was pared by 2 bases and J by 5 bases, with 14 bases of the junction left unmatched. The length of the CDR3 is 18 residues. Germline assignment: CDR1 ENHRY and CDR2 SYGVKD. For the CDR3, the DNA is TGTGCCATCAGTGAGCGATTAGATAGCGGGAGGGCCCTCCACGAGCAGTACTTC. This codes for CAISERLDSGRALHEQYF.

The chain joins TRBV20-1 to TRBJ1-2; D not certain. Trimming removed 2 bases from V and 8 bases from J, with 9 bases in between. Germline values: CDR1 DFQATT, CDR2 SNEGSKA (reference sequence). This CDR3 contains 11 residues. CDR3 nucleotide sequence: TGCAGTGCTAGACACCCCAGGGGCTACACCTTC. Protein: CSARHPRGYTF.